The 27 T cell receptor beta chains below were found in one sample sequenced in a study of blood T cell repertoires in COVID-19. Sequencing used immunoSEQ multiplex PCR; TCRdb keeps in-frame clones, though not all of them. The sample shows some 180,000 clones, 82% of them seen only once. The source material was PBMCs or T cells enriched from blood (not recorded which). These receptors were obtained from a woman aged 55-75 years with acute COVID-19.

At least ten counts were recorded for this clone. The chain combines TRBV6-5 with TRBJ1-2; D is uncertain. The CDR3 sequence is 14 residues long. Trimming removed 7 bases from V and 4 bases from J, with 16 bases in between. CDR1 is MNHEY and CDR2 is SVGAGI in the germline V gene. CDR3 in amino acids: CASTPLAGGYGYTF. The CDR3 DNA reads TGTGCCAGCACCCCTCTTGCCGGCGGCTATGGCTACACCTTC.

The gene calls are TRBV9 and TRBJ2-3; D perhaps matches TRBD2 (5 bases). The CDR3 runs to 15 residues. Per the germline V gene, CDR1 is SGDLS and CDR2 is YYNGEE. Trimming shortened V by 0 bases and J by 2 bases, and 10 bases separated the two germline ends. Here the CDR3 reads CASSVVGESTDTQYF. Written as DNA, the CDR3 is TGTGCCAGCAGCGTAGTCGGGGAATCCACAGATACGCAGTATTTT.

This clone was observed a single time. The rearrangement joins TRBV29-1 to TRBJ1-1, with TRBD1 as a possible D gene (5 bases). Trimming shortened V by 0 bases and J by 4 bases, and 12 bases separated the two germline ends. The CDR3 covers 14 residues. Germline CDR1 is SQVTM and CDR2 is ANQGSEA. CDR3 in amino acids: CSVEEVAGSTEAFF. The CDR3, as DNA: TGCAGCGTTGAAGAAGTCGCAGGGTCCACTGAAGCTTTCTTT. Complete variable domain (other parts from reference TRBV29-1 and TRBJ1-1): SAVISQKPSRDICQRGTSLTIQCQVDSQVTMMFWYRQQPGQSLTLIATANQGSEATYESGFVIDKFPISRPNLTFSTLTVSNMSPEDSSIYLCSVEEVAGSTEAFFGQGTRLTVV.

The J gene is TRBJ2-1, the V gene TRBV10-2; 7 positions agree with TRBD2. This CDR3 comprises 15 residues. With 3 bases clipped from V and 6 bases from J, the junction kept 8 bases outside the gene matches. CDR1 is WSHSY and CDR2 is SAAADI in the germline V gene. The CDR3 sequence: CASSDNLRGSNEQFF. CDR3 DNA: TGCGCCAGCAGTGATAATTTGCGGGGGTCCAATGAGCAGTTCTTC.

CDR3 sequence (DNA): TGCAGCGTTGGCGCCTGGAGGACTTCTACGAACACCGGGGAGCTGTTTTTT. Translating it yields CSVGAWRTSTNTGELFF. The rearrangement joins TRBV29-1 to TRBJ2-2; D might be TRBD2 (5 bases). Germline V gene sequence: CDR1 SQVTM, CDR2 ANQGSEA. CDR3 length equals 17 residues. V was trimmed by 4 bases and J by 0 bases, leaving 18 bases between them.

This clone was seen only once. The rearrangement joins TRBV5-1 to TRBJ2-2; a weak D match, TRBD1 (6 bases). Germline CDR1 reads SGHRS; CDR2 reads YFSETQ. This CDR3 region has 16 residues. Trimming pared 0 bases from V and 2 bases from J, leaving 11 bases between. The chain's CDR3 is CASSLESGVNTGELFF. The CDR3 coding sequence is TGCGCCAGCAGCTTGGAGTCAGGGGTTAACACCGGGGAGCTGTTTTTT.

J is TRBJ1-3 and V is TRBV6-5; possibly TRBD1 for D (6 bases). The CDR3 sequence is 15 residues long. Germline CDR1 reads MNHEY; CDR2 reads SVGAGI. Trimming removed 5 bases at V and 0 bases at J, with 11 bases between. The CDR3 here is CASSPTGSSGNTIYF. CDR3 in DNA: TGTGCCAGCAGTCCCACAGGGAGCTCTGGAAACACCATATATTTT.

This clone is a singleton in its sample. CDR3 nucleotides: TGTGCCAGTCTTAACAGGGAGGGAAACACCATATATTTT. It translates to CASLNREGNTIYF. V is TRBV28 and J is TRBJ1-3, with D tentatively TRBD1 (6 bases). The V end lost 9 bases, the J end lost 4 bases, and 13 bases lay between the germline ends. Per the germline V gene, CDR1 is MDHEN and CDR2 is SYDVKM. The CDR3 loop spans 13 amino acids.

The V and J genes are TRBV4-3 and TRBJ1-4; D may be TRBD1 (5 bases). There are 15 residues in the CDR3. Germline V gene lookup returns CDR1 LGHNA and CDR2 YSLEER. Trimming cost V 3 bases and J 9 bases, with 17 bases left between them. CDR3 sequence (DNA): TGCGCCAGCAGCCAGCAGACTGGGGCCCTCCAAAAACTGTTTTTT. It encodes CASSQQTGALQKLFF.

This chain links TRBV18 with TRBJ2-6; 9 bases align to TRBD1. Germline CDR1 reads KGHSH; CDR2 reads LQKENI. V gave up 4 bases and J gave up 7 bases; unmatched junction bases: 14. The CDR3 sequence is 18 residues long. CDR3: CASSQQTGGRRIANVLTF. As DNA, the CDR3 is TGTGCCAGCTCACAGCAAACAGGGGGCCGTAGGATAGCCAACGTCCTGACTTTC.

The V gene is TRBV6-5, the J gene TRBJ2-4, with 9 bases identical to TRBD1. The CDR3 covers 14 residues. V shed 7 bases and J 9 bases; nucleotides not matched to a gene: 10. Germline lookup yields CDR1 MNHEY and CDR2 SVGAGI. The CDR3 region has the DNA TGTGCCAGCACGGGACAGGGTAACCGACTCATTCAGTACTTC. It codes for CASTGQGNRLIQYF.

In its sample, this clone was seen once. This chain joins TRBV27 and TRBJ2-6; no clear D. Trimming pared 6 bases from V and 0 bases from J, leaving 3 bases between. CDR1 is MNHEY, CDR2 SMNVEV, per germline (reference sequence). This CDR3 spans 13 amino acids. CDR3 DNA: TGTGCCAGCAGCCTCTCTGGGGCCAACGTCCTGACTTTC. It yields the protein CASSLSGANVLTF.

The rearrangement links TRBV5-1 to TRBJ2-3, with TRBD2 matching over 7 bases. There are 16 residues in the CDR3. Germline V lookup: CDR1 SGHRS, CDR2 YFSETQ. The trim removed 0 bases at V and 6 bases at J, leaving 10 bases unmatched. The CDR3 DNA reads as TGCGCCAGCAGCTTGGGATCAGCGGGGACCCGCGATACGCAGTATTTT. This encodes CASSLGSAGTRDTQYF.

The chain uses TRBV30 and TRBJ2-1; D is ambiguous. The CDR3 is 12 amino acids. V was shortened by 0 bases and J by 8 bases, with 8 bases between the two germline ends. The germline V gene encodes CDR1 GTSNPN and CDR2 SVGIG (reference sequence). CDR3 sequence: CAWSVLWDEQFF. In nucleotides, the CDR3 is TGTGCCTGGAGTGTACTATGGGATGAGCAGTTCTTC. Filled out from reference TRBV30 and TRBJ2-1, the complete variable domain reads SQTIHQWPATLVQPVGSPLSLECTVEGTSNPNLYWYRQAAGRGLQLLFYSVGIGQISSEVPQNLSASRPQDRQFILSSKKLLLSDSGFYLCAWSVLWDEQFFGPGTRLTVL.

The chain has TRBV9 and TRBJ1-2; D gene uncertain. There are 13 residues in the CDR3. In germline, CDR1 is SGDLS, CDR2 YYNGEE. The V end was cut by 0 bases, the J end by 4 bases, with 7 bases between. CDR3 DNA sequence: TGTGCCAGCAGCGTAGGAGAGAGCTATGGCTACACCTTC. This translates into CASSVGESYGYTF.

The V and J genes are TRBV6-2 or TRBV6-3 and TRBJ2-7; D may be TRBD1 (5 bases). The CDR3 is made up of 16 amino acids. CDR1 and CDR2 (germline): MNHEY, SVGEGT. V lost 5 bases, J lost 0 bases, and 17 bases lay in between. CDR3 amino acids: CASSRPGGQSSYEQYF. The CDR3 DNA is TGTGCCAGCAGTCGACCGGGCGGACAAAGCTCCTACGAGCAGTACTTC.

This clone has a single count. The chain carries TRBV2 and TRBJ2-7, with 7 bases fitting TRBD1. Germline-derived CDR1 and CDR2 are SNHLY and FYNNEI. The V gene end was trimmed by 6 bases and the J gene end by 12 bases; junction bases not matched to a gene: 11. The CDR3 is 12 residues long. The CDR3 coding sequence is TGTGCCAGCAGCCGGACAGGTCTCGGGTTGTACGTC. Its protein product is CASSRTGLGLYV.

The chain carries TRBV10-1 and TRBJ1-1; 9 bases align to TRBD1. The V gene end was trimmed by 5 bases and the J gene end by 1 base; junction bases not matched to a gene: 8. The CDR3 has 16 residues. CDR1 and CDR2 (germline): WNHNN, SYGVQD (reference sequence). CDR3 sequence: CASSNPGQGTNTEAFF. CDR3 in DNA: TGCGCCAGCAGTAACCCGGGACAGGGAACGAACACTGAAGCTTTCTTT.

The chain uses TRBV7-2 and TRBJ2-3; possible D gene TRBD2, 5 bases. Germline lookup yields CDR1 SGHTA and CDR2 FQGNSA. CDR3 length: 15 residues. Trimming cost V 2 bases and J 4 bases, with 13 bases left between them. CDR3 coding DNA: TGTGCCAGCAGCTTAAATGCTGGAGGCGCAGATACGCAGTATTTT. Residues: CASSLNAGGADTQYF.

The V and J genes are TRBV5-1 and TRBJ1-5; the D gene is possibly TRBD1 (6 bases). Per the germline V gene, CDR1 is SGHRS and CDR2 is YFSETQ. Trimming stripped 0 bases from V and 7 bases from J, with 11 bases between. This CDR3 is 14 amino acids long. The CDR3 DNA follows: TGCGCCAGCAGCTTGGGAGGGGGTTTCCAGCCCCAGCATTTT. Translated: CASSLGGGFQPQHF.

The chain uses TRBV13 and TRBJ1-2; 7 bases match TRBD1. V shed 6 bases and J 7 bases; nucleotides not matched to a gene: 11. This CDR3 has 14 residues. Germline V lookup: CDR1 PRHDT, CDR2 FYEKMQ (reference sequence). Written as DNA, the CDR3 is TGTGCCAGCAGTCGGAGCCAGACAGGGACTGGCTACACCTTC. Translation gives CASSRSQTGTGYTF.

This chain joins TRBV12-3 or TRBV12-4 and TRBJ1-6, with D unresolved. V lost 2 bases and J lost 11, with 7 bases in between. The CDR3 extends over 12 amino acids. CDR3 sequence (DNA): TGTGCCAGCAGTTTAAGTGGGCCACCCCTCCACTTT. Translation: CASSLSGPPLHF.

The chain employs TRBV7-2 and TRBJ2-7; a possible D gene is TRBD1 (6 bases). V was trimmed by 5 bases and J by 2 bases, leaving 16 bases between them. CDR3 length equals 15 residues. Looked up from germline, CDR1 is SGHTA and CDR2 is FQGNSA. The CDR3 DNA follows: TGTGCCAGCAGCGCCTCCGGGACAAATGCCTACGAGCAGTACTTC. It is translated as CASSASGTNAYEQYF.

This clone was seen just once. The chain recombines TRBV19 with TRBJ1-5, with TRBD1 matching 9 bases. Germline V CDR1 and CDR2: LNHDA, SQIVND (reference sequence). After removal of 6 bases from V and 1 base from J, the junction contained 4 bases not matched to a gene. The CDR3 is 15 residues long. The CDR3 reads CASSQTGGSNQPQHF. CDR3 DNA: TGTGCCAGTAGCCAGACAGGGGGGAGCAATCAGCCCCAGCATTTT. The full variable domain, rest sourced from reference TRBV19 and TRBJ1-5, is DGGITQSPKYLFRKEGQNVTLSCEQNLNHDAMYWYRQDPGQGLRLIYYSQIVNDFQKGDIAEGYSVSREKKESFPLTVTSAQKNPTAFYLCASSQTGGSNQPQHFGDGTRLSIL.

The chain is built from TRBV30 and TRBJ1-2, with D perhaps matching TRBD1 (5 bases). The V gene lost 2 bases and the J gene lost 8 bases, with 15 bases spanning the gap. CDR1 GTSNPN and CDR2 SVGIG come from the germline V gene (reference sequence). The CDR3 is made up of 13 amino acids. CDR3 nucleotide sequence: TGTGCCTGGAGTTGGGGGGGTCCAGACGGCTACACCTTC. Protein sequence: CAWSWGGPDGYTF.

The chain links TRBV6-2 or TRBV6-3 to TRBJ1-5, with D maybe TRBD1 (6 bases). Looked up from germline, CDR1 is MNHEY and CDR2 is SVGEGT. Trimming took 5 bases from V and 7 from J, leaving 15 bases between them. The CDR3 consists of 14 residues. CDR3 in amino acids: CASSDRGGNQPQHF. As DNA, the CDR3 is TGTGCCAGCAGTGATAGAGGGGGAAACCAGCCCCAGCATTTT.

The rearrangement links TRBV10-3 to TRBJ2-5; D possibly corresponds to TRBD1 (6 bases). The CDR3 has 15 residues. The V gene lost 0 bases and the J gene lost 4 bases, with 12 bases spanning the gap. Looked up from germline, CDR1 is ENHRY and CDR2 is SYGVKD. CDR3 DNA: TGTGCCATCAGTGAGTCGAGGGGGAAACGAGAGACCCAGTACTTC. Its translation: CAISESRGKRETQYF.